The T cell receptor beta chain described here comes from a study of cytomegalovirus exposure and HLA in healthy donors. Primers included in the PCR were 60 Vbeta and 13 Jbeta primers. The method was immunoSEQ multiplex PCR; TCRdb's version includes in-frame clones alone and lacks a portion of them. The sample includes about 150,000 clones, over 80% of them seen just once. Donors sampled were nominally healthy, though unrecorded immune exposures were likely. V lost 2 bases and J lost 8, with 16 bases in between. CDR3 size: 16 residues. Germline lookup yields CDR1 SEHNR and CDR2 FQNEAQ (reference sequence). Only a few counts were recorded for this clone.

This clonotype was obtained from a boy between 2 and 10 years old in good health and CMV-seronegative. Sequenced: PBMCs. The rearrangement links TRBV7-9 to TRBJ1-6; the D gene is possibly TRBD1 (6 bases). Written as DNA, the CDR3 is TGTGCCAGCAGCTTACGAGACAGGTTTCATTATTCACCCCTCCACTTT. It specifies CASSLRDRFHYSPLHF.